Listed below are T cell receptor beta chains from one sample, sequenced in a study of cytomegalovirus exposure and HLA in healthy donors. This table comes from immunoSEQ multiplex PCR, and its TCRdb copy is limited to in-frame clones, with some not included. The sample lists about 200,000 clones, around four fifths seen once, with 1.7% in the top ten. Sample: PBMCs. These receptors all come from a man aged 45-60 years in good health and CMV-seronegative. Each CDR3 is given with its conserved first and last residue.

TRBV6-5	TRBJ2-1	CASSFRGDGLNEQFF
TRBV5-8	TRBJ2-7	CASSFHGGSYEQYF
TRBV7-5	TRBJ2-7	CVRSLERLAASYEQYF
TRBV5-4	TRBJ2-3	CASSHRDRVLDTQYF
TRBV28	TRBJ2-2	CASRIAGVRSGELFF
TRBV2	TRBJ1-4	CASVTGRSNEKLFF
TRBV6-5	TRBJ2-5	CASSFGGRRETQYF
TRBV7-6	TRBJ2-2	CASSSTHLAGGSNGELFF
TRBV23-1	TRBJ2-4	CASSPRVEAKNIQYF
TRBV5-1	TRBJ1-2	CASSPEGGHGYTF
TRBV19	TRBJ1-5	CASTTGVQPQHF
TRBV6-5	TRBJ1-2	CASSSSPGTGTYGYTF
TRBV9	TRBJ1-3	CASSVGGTGNTIYF
TRBV28	TRBJ2-2	CASLKTSGNTGELFF
TRBV2	TRBJ2-5	CASSVIWAGETQYF
TRBV5-4	TRBJ2-4	CASSSGGSIQYF
TRBV5-1	TRBJ2-3	CASNEMVTGPITDTQYF
TRBV7-9	TRBJ2-7	CASSLSHSYEQYF
TRBV28	TRBJ2-1	CASSSPGTSGRNEQFF
TRBV6-5	TRBJ2-3	CASRYSGQNTDTQYF
TRBV7-9	TRBJ2-3	CASSLVPSSSDTQYF
TRBV27	TRBJ1-2	CASSLSANANYGYTF
TRBV7-2	TRBJ2-6	CASSSRGAAGANVLTF
TRBV6-1	TRBJ1-5	CASRDRGRQPQHF
TRBV7-9	TRBJ2-7	CASSLETGFYEQYF
TRBV2	TRBJ2-7	CASNTGSSYEQYF
TRBV14	TRBJ1-3	CASSVTASGNTIYF
TRBV28	TRBJ2-5	CASSLRKETQYF
TRBV5-4	TRBJ1-4	CASRGSRDLDEKLFF
TRBV14	TRBJ2-7	CASSPLDRVGEQYF
TRBV28	TRBJ1-1	CASTPGHLNTEAFF
TRBV5-4	TRBJ2-7	CASSSPTGYEQYF
TRBV6-4	TRBJ2-7	CASILYEQYF
TRBV10-3	.	CAISGTGAYEQYF
TRBV28	TRBJ2-7	CASSAEGPYEQYF
TRBV12-5	TRBJ2-6	CASGLTTTGANVLTF
TRBV5-6	.	CASRWTGGSYEQYF
TRBV5-1	TRBJ2-1	CASRALTSGNNEQFF
TRBV27	TRBJ2-2	CASKSDRKSGELFF
TRBV4-2	TRBJ2-1	CASSPRLALHNEQFF
TRBV19	TRBJ1-2	CASSIPTVSGGYTF
TRBV6-1	TRBJ2-1	CASSEAGGTYNEQFF
TRBV25-1	TRBJ1-4	CASSSDRANEKLFF
TRBV7-3	TRBJ2-1	CASATSRGDEQFF
TRBV15	TRBJ2-1	CATDEDRYNEQFF
TRBV28	TRBJ1-3	CASSSGGSGNTIYF
TRBV5-4	TRBJ2-6	CASSPGGESGANVLTF
TRBV4-2	TRBJ2-1	CASSHLSGASGGQFF
TRBV5-1	TRBJ2-1	CASSLRTVGNEQFF
TRBV4-1	TRBJ2-2	CASSQELAGELFF
TRBV19	TRBJ2-7	CASSIVVGTNSYEQYF
TRBV6-5	TRBJ2-7	CASSYVRESYEQYF
TRBV4-2	TRBJ2-3	CASSQSQGLTTDTQYF